The clone carrying this T cell receptor beta chain was observed a few times. Its specificity is unknown. This entry belongs to a study of identical twins. TCRdb itself ran the 5' RACE reads through MiXCR, one entry per CDR3 protein. The sample has around 470,000 distinct CDR3 sequences; approximately 15% are singletons. Study outcomes and limitations: Twin pairs had excess sharing that was weaker in beta out-of-frame sequences.

This same sample was also part of a study on yellow fever vaccine responses in identical twins.

The sample taken for sequencing was CD4+ T cells sorted from blood. The TCR comes from a woman between 18 and 29 years old in good health.

CDR3 sequence (DNA): TGCAGCGTTGGCGGGAGGGGAAACATTCAGTACTTC. Protein product: CSVGGRGNIQYF. The J gene is TRBJ2-4, the V gene TRBV29-1; TRBD2 matches at 9 bases. The CDR3 loop spans 12 amino acids. J gave up 6 bases and V 4 bases, and 1 base lay outside the gene matches. Germline V gives CDR1 SQVTM, CDR2 ANQGSEA.